A selection of T cell receptor beta chains follows, all from one sample in a study of cytomegalovirus exposure and HLA in healthy donors. The repertoire was sequenced with immunoSEQ multiplex PCR; TCRdb's copy has only in-frame clones and lacks some. The sample consists of more than 80,000 clones, 78% of them appearing once. The sample consisted of PBMCs. The receptors were gathered from a woman aged 40 to 55 in good health and CMV-seropositive. The CDR3 runs from the conserved cysteine through the conserved F or W. The order of the fields is clone size, V gene, J gene, D gene, CDR3 DNA, CDR3 protein. The D gene is left open where the match is weak. The size field is filled for only some rows; it gives once, few, many or a size class.

NA	TRBV28	TRBJ1-5	NA	TGTGCCAGCAGCCCTGGACTGAGCAATCAGCCCCAGCATTTT	CASSPGLSNQPQHF
NA	TRBV7-9	TRBJ2-1	NA	TGTGCCAGCAGCGATAGCGGTTACTCCTACAATGAGCAGTTCTTC	CASSDSGYSYNEQFF
NA	TRBV4-1	TRBJ2-2	TRBD2	TGCGCCAGCAGCCAACATACTAGCGGGAGGGCCTTTACCGGGGAGCTGTTTTTT	CASSQHTSGRAFTGELFF
few	TRBV14	TRBJ2-7	TRBD1	TGTGCCAGCAGCCTAAAGGACAGGGATGGCGAGCAGTACTTC	CASSLKDRDGEQYF
once	TRBV27	TRBJ2-2	TRBD1	TGTGCCAGCAGTTCTCCGGCCCGACAGGGGGGCGCCGGGGAGCTGTTTTTT	CASSSPARQGGAGELFF
NA	TRBV28	TRBJ1-1	NA	TGTGCCAGCAGTTTTAAGAACACTGAAGCTTTCTTT	CASSFKNTEAFF
NA	TRBV5-1	TRBJ2-7	NA	TGCGCCAGCAGCCCTACCAACGGAGGCTCCTACGAGCAGTACTTC	CASSPTNGGSYEQYF
NA	TRBV9	TRBJ2-7	NA	TGTGCCAGCAGCATCAGTTGGGCTACCAACTACGAGCAGTACTTC	CASSISWATNYEQYF
NA	TRBV5-8	TRBJ1-2	TRBD1	TGTGCCAGCAGCTCGGGACAGGGGCCCTATGGCTACACCTTC	CASSSGQGPYGYTF
NA	TRBV6-1	TRBJ2-7	TRBD2	TGTGCCAGCAGTGTTACTAGCGCGAGTGTCTGGGAGCAGTACTTC	CASSVTSASVWEQYF
NA	TRBV21-1	TRBJ2-3	NA	TGTGCCAGCATCCGGACTAGCGGGAGTGGAACAGATACGCAGTATTTT	CASIRTSGSGTDTQYF
NA	TRBV19	TRBJ2-3	TRBD1	TGTGCCAGTACCGGGACAGGCACAGATACGCAGTATTTT	CASTGTGTDTQYF
NA	TRBV6-1	TRBJ2-7	TRBD1	TGTGCCAGCAGCACACTCAGGGGGCATGTGGAGCAGTACTTC	CASSTLRGHVEQYF
NA	TRBV10-3	TRBJ2-5	NA	TGTGCCATCAGTGGTGGACTGGGGGAGACCCAGTACTTC	CAISGGLGETQYF
NA	TRBV7-9	TRBJ2-7	NA	TGTGCCAGCAGCTTAGACTACCAGGGGCACGAGCAGTACTTC	CASSLDYQGHEQYF
NA	TRBV4-1	TRBJ2-5	TRBD2	TGCGCCAGCAGCCTCCGACTAGCGGGGGAGGAAGAGACCCAGTACTTC	CASSLRLAGEEETQYF
NA	TRBV6-5	TRBJ1-1	NA	TGTGCCAGCAGTTATGTCGGCGGTATGAACACTGAAGCTTTCTTT	CASSYVGGMNTEAFF
NA	TRBV29-1	TRBJ2-5	TRBD2	TGCAGCGTTGGGACTAGCGGGAGGGGTCAAGAGACCCAGTACTTC	CSVGTSGRGQETQYF
NA	TRBV7-8	TRBJ2-1	NA	TGTGCCAGCAGCGACCCTAGCTATACAACTTACAATGAGCAGTTCTTC	CASSDPSYTTYNEQFF
NA	TRBV5-5	TRBJ1-2	NA	TGTGCCAGCACTTGGGGCCGGGGCTACACCTTC	CASTWGRGYTF
NA	TRBV7-8	TRBJ2-7	TRBD2	TGTGCCAGCAGCTTAGGGCTAGCGGGAGCCCACGAGCAGTACTTC	CASSLGLAGAHEQYF
NA	TRBV19	TRBJ2-1	TRBD2	TGTGCCAGTAGTATCTTAGTTGGGACTAGCGGGAGGGCCTCCTACAATGAGCAGTTCTTC	CASSILVGTSGRASYNEQFF
NA	TRBV5-1	TRBJ2-1	NA	TGCGCCAGCAGCGATCAGGGGATTAATGAGCAGTTCTTC	CASSDQGINEQFF
few	TRBV15	TRBJ1-5	TRBD1	TGTGCCACCAGCTTTAGGGGGCGCGGGGGCAATCAGCCCCAGCATTTT	CATSFRGRGGNQPQHF